One sample yielded the 30 T cell receptor beta chains listed below, sequenced in a study of T cells expressing NK-cell markers. TCRdb re-called the 5' RACE reads and gives one entry per CDR3 protein, without DNA. Its listing shows 350,000 to 450,000 distinct CDR3 sequences. Source material: blood T cells: a sorted CD56 or NKG2C T cell subset, CD4+ or CD8+ T cells, or bulk PBMC T cells (not recorded which). Receptors originate from a man aged 18-70 years in good health.

The CDR3 reads CASSWEPGLTGYGYTF. The chain employs TRBV5-1 and TRBJ1-2. Germline V lookup: CDR1 SGHRS, CDR2 YFSETQ. This CDR3 spans 16 amino acids.

The gene calls are TRBV14 and TRBJ2-3. The CDR3 is 14 residues long. In germline, CDR1 is SGHDN, CDR2 FVKESK. The CDR3 sequence: CASSQELGSDTQYF.

The rearrangement links TRBV12-3 or TRBV12-4 to TRBJ1-5. The CDR3 consists of 16 residues. This CDR3 reads CASSRRRDSSNQPQHF.

The CDR3 sequence is CASSQAPTSGGYNEQFF. J is TRBJ2-1 and V is TRBV4-2; TCRdb's assignment of TRBD2 cannot be checked, as there is no DNA. Germline CDR1 LGHNA, CDR2 YNFKEQ. This CDR3 spans 17 amino acids.

This chain links TRBV2 with TRBJ2-1; TCRdb's assignment of TRBD1 cannot be checked, as there is no DNA. This CDR3 contains 13 residues. Germline V gives CDR1 SNHLY, CDR2 FYNNEI. This CDR3 reads CASSGGTYNEQFF.

The chain recombines TRBV20-1 with TRBJ1-2; TCRdb names TRBD1, which stays unverified in the absence of DNA. CDR1 is DFQATT, CDR2 SNEGSKA, per germline (reference sequence). The CDR3 runs to 13 residues. The CDR3 sequence is CSARVLPGYGYTF.

The J gene is TRBJ2-5, the V gene TRBV2; the TCRdb call, TRBD2, lacks DNA for checking. In germline, CDR1 is SNHLY, CDR2 FYNNEI. The CDR3 runs to 12 residues. The CDR3 region is CASRPKTSGKYF.

The CDR3 spells CASSPVSGGTLGEQFF. The gene calls are TRBV7-7 and TRBJ2-1; the TRBD2 assignment by TCRdb is unverifiable without DNA. Germline CDR1 and CDR2: SSHAT and FNYEAQ (reference sequence). CDR3 length: 16 amino acids.

J is TRBJ2-5 and V is TRBV20-1; TCRdb proposes TRBD2, but this gene call is untestable without DNA. The CDR3 covers 15 residues. From germline, CDR1 is DFQATT and CDR2 SNEGSKA (reference sequence). The CDR3 loop is CSASLAGGRRETQYF.

The chain carries TRBV19 and TRBJ2-6; TCRdb's D call, TRBD1, is unchecked because there is no DNA. The V gene's germline CDR1 is LNHDA and CDR2 SQIVND (reference sequence). The CDR3 has 16 amino acids. The CDR3 loop reads CASSRQGAGGANVLTF.

The rearrangement joins TRBV27 to TRBJ2-7; TCRdb proposes TRBD1, but this gene call is untestable without DNA. Germline-derived CDR1 and CDR2 are MNHEY and SMNVEV (reference sequence). CDR3 length: 16 amino acids. The chain's CDR3 is CASSLSFGQPAYEQYF.

The chain is built from TRBV2 and TRBJ2-7; the D gene TCRdb calls, TRBD1, cannot be checked with no DNA. Germline values: CDR1 SNHLY, CDR2 FYNNEI. This CDR3 contains 11 residues. CDR3 sequence reads: CATQKGYEQYF.

The chain links TRBV12-3 or TRBV12-4 to TRBJ1-2. The CDR3 is 17 amino acids. This chain's CDR3 is CASSLEGRGPANYGYTF.

The chain links TRBV29-1 to TRBJ1-1; the D call of TRBD1 rests on TCRdb alone, since no DNA is present to check it. Germline V gives CDR1 SQVTM, CDR2 ANQGSEA. The CDR3 runs to 14 residues. CDR3 protein: CSVEDRRGHTEAFF.

The genes are TRBV2 and TRBJ2-1; the D gene TCRdb calls, TRBD2, cannot be checked with no DNA. This CDR3 has 17 residues. The V gene's germline CDR1 is SNHLY and CDR2 FYNNEI. CDR3 protein: CASSVGLAGASYNEQFF.

The chain employs TRBV20-1 and TRBJ1-2; TCRdb reports TRBD1, a call that lacks DNA to check it against. Germline assignment: CDR1 DFQATT and CDR2 SNEGSKA (reference sequence). CDR3 length equals 13 residues. The CDR3 loop is CSARPGGGYGYTF.

The chain's CDR3 is CASSPRAGSNYGYTF. V gene TRBV7-2 combines with J gene TRBJ1-2. The CDR3 covers 15 residues. The V gene's germline CDR1 is SGHTA and CDR2 FQGNSA. Using reference TRBV7-2 and TRBJ1-2 for the parts outside the CDR3, the full variable domain is GAGVSQSPSNKVTEKGKDVELRCDPISGHTALYWYRQSLGQGLEFLIYFQGNSAPDKSGLPSDRFSAERTGGSVSTLTIQRTQQEDSAVYLCASSPRAGSNYGYTFGSGTRLTVV.

The chain uses TRBV5-1 and TRBJ2-1; the TCRdb D gene call, TRBD2, has no DNA to confirm it. This CDR3 is built from 19 residues. CDR1 is SGHRS, CDR2 YFSETQ, per germline. The chain's CDR3 is CASSFNPGASGGQYNEQFF.

V is TRBV7-9 and J is TRBJ2-1; checking the TCRdb D call of TRBD1 is not possible without DNA. The CDR3 runs to 14 residues. In germline, CDR1 is SEHNR, CDR2 FQNEAQ (reference sequence). CDR3 loop: CASSRAGGTNEQFF.

The CDR3 region is CASSFGGGNTYEQYF. The V and J genes are TRBV12-3 or TRBV12-4 and TRBJ2-7; TCRdb indicates TRBD2, and absent DNA this call remains unverified. The CDR3 spans 15 residues.

This chain uses TRBV7-9 with TRBJ2-6. Germline lookup yields CDR1 SEHNR and CDR2 FQNEAQ (reference sequence). This CDR3 spans 16 amino acids. CDR3 amino acids: CASSLGTGTGANVLTF.

This chain joins TRBV12-3 or TRBV12-4 and TRBJ1-2. The CDR3 spans 12 residues. The CDR3 here is CASTRTEYGYTF.

The chain carries TRBV5-5 and TRBJ2-7; TCRdb proposes TRBD1, but this gene call is untestable without DNA. The V gene's germline CDR1 is SGHKS and CDR2 YYEKEE (reference sequence). CDR3 length equals 17 residues. The CDR3 loop reads CASTGEIAGESSYEQYF.

The chain joins TRBV20-1 to TRBJ2-7; the TCRdb D gene call, TRBD2, has no DNA to confirm it. The CDR3 is 15 residues long. Germline-derived CDR1 and CDR2 are DFQATT and SNEGSKA (reference sequence). CDR3 protein: CSAPLRPGLSYEQYF.

This chain links TRBV15 with TRBJ2-3. This CDR3 contains 12 residues. Germline loops: CDR1 LNHNV, CDR2 YYDKDF (reference sequence). The CDR3 sequence: CATSTGTDTQYF.

The chain has TRBV10-3 and TRBJ1-5; TCRdb gives TRBD1 as the D gene, but with no DNA this cannot be confirmed. Germline CDR1 ENHRY, CDR2 SYGVKD. The CDR3 totals 15 residues. The CDR3 protein is CAISEPGTGDKAQHF.

The chain uses TRBV2 and TRBJ2-2. Germline CDR1 and CDR2: SNHLY and FYNNEI. The CDR3 extends over 14 amino acids. The CDR3 here is CASSLMFNTGELFF.

This chain joins TRBV14 and TRBJ2-3; TCRdb proposes TRBD2, but this gene call is untestable without DNA. Germline CDR1 is SGHDN and CDR2 is FVKESK. The CDR3 sequence is 16 residues long. This chain's CDR3 is CASSSRLAGFADTQYF.

CDR3 region: CASRETGYRTYEQYF. V usage is TRBV6-1 and J usage is TRBJ2-7; TCRdb indicates TRBD1, and absent DNA this call remains unverified. The germline gives CDR1 MNHNS, CDR2 SASEGT. This CDR3 has 15 residues.

The V gene is TRBV18, the J gene TRBJ1-1; as DNA is missing, the TRBD1 call by TCRdb cannot be tested. The CDR3 is made up of 14 amino acids. Per the germline V gene, CDR1 is KGHSH and CDR2 is LQKENI. CDR3 region: CASSPTAGQVHTFF.